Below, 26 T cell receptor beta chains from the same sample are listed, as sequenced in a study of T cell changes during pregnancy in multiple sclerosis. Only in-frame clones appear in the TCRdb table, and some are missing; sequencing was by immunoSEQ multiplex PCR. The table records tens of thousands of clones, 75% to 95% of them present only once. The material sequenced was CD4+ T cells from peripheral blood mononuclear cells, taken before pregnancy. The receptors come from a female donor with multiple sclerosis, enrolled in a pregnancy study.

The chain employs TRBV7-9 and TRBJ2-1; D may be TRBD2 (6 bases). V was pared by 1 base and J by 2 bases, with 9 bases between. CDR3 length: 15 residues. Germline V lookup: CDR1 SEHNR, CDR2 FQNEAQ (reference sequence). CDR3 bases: TGTGCCAGCAGCTTAGGCGGGGTCACCTACAATGAGCAGTTCTTC. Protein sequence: CASSLGGVTYNEQFF.

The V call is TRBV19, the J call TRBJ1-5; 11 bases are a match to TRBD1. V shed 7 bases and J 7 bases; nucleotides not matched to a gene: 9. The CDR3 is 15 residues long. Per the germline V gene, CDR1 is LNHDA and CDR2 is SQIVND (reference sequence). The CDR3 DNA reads TGTGCCAGTACCGTGGACAGGGGGCAAGAGCAGCCCCAGCATTTT. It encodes CASTVDRGQEQPQHF.

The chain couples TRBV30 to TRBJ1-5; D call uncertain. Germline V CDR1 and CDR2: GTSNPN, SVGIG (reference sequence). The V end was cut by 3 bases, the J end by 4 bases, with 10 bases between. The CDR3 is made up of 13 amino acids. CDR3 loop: CAWSGGENQPQHF. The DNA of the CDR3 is TGTGCCTGGAGCGGCGGGGAAAATCAGCCCCAGCATTTT.

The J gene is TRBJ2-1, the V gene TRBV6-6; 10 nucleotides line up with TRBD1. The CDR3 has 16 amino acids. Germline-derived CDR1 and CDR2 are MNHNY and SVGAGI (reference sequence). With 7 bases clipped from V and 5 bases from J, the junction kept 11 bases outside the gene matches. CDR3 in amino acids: CASNPESGQGNNEQFF. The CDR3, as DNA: TGTGCCAGCAATCCTGAATCGGGACAGGGGAACAATGAGCAGTTCTTC.

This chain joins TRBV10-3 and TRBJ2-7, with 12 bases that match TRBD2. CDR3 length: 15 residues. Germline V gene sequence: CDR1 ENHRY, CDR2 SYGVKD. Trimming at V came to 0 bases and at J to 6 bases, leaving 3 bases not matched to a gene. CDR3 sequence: CAISESTSGSVEQYF. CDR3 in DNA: TGTGCCATCAGTGAGTCGACTAGCGGGAGCGTCGAGCAGTACTTC.

The CDR3 spells CASSLEGAGGLDGYTF. CDR3 sequence (DNA): TGTGCCAGCAGCTTGGAAGGGGCAGGGGGCCTCGATGGCTACACCTTC. The chain recombines TRBV5-4 with TRBJ1-2; 8 nucleotides align to TRBD1. Trimming cost V 0 bases and J 6 bases; bases outside gene matches: 10. Germline loops: CDR1 SGHNT, CDR2 YYREEE (reference sequence). The CDR3 contains 16 residues.

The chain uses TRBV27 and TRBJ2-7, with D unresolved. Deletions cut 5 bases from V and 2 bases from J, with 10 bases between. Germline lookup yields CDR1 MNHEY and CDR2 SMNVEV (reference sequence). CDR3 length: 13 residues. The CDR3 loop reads CASSPYLTYEQYF. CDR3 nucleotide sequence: TGTGCCAGCAGTCCATACCTAACCTACGAGCAGTACTTC.

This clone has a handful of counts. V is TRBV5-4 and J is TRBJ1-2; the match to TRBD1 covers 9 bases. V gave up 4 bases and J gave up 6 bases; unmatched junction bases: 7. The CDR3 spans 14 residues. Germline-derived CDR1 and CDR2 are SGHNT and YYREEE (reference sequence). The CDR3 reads CASSLVQGANGYTF. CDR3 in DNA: TGTGCCAGCAGCCTGGTACAGGGGGCTAATGGCTACACCTTC.

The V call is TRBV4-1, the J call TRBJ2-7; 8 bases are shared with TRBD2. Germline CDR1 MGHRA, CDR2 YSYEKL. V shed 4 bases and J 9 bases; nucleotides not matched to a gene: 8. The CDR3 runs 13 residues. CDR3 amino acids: CASSLSGATGQYF. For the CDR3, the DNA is TGCGCCAGCAGCCTTAGCGGGGCTACCGGGCAGTACTTC.

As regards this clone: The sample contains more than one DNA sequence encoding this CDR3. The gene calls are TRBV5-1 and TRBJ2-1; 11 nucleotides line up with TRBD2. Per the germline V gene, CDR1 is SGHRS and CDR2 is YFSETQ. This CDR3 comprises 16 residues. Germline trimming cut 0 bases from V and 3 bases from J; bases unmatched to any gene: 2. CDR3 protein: CASSLGLAGIYNEQFF. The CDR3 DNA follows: TGCGCCAGCAGCTTGGGACTAGCGGGAATCTACAATGAGCAGTTCTTC. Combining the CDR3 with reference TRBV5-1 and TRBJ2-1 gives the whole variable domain KAGVTQTPRYLIKTRGQQVTLSCSPISGHRSVSWYQQTPGQGLQFLFEYFSETQRNKGNFPGRFSGRQFSNSRSEMNVSTLELGDSALYLCASSLGLAGIYNEQFFGPGTRLTVL.

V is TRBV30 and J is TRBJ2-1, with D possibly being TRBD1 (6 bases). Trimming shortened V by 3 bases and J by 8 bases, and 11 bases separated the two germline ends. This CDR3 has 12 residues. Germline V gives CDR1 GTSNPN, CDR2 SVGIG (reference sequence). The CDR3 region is CAWSRQVDEQFF. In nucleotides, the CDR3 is TGTGCCTGGAGCCGACAGGTCGATGAGCAGTTCTTC. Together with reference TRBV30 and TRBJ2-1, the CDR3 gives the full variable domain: SQTIHQWPATLVQPVGSPLSLECTVEGTSNPNLYWYRQAAGRGLQLLFYSVGIGQISSEVPQNLSASRPQDRQFILSSKKLLLSDSGFYLCAWSRQVDEQFFGPGTRLTVL.

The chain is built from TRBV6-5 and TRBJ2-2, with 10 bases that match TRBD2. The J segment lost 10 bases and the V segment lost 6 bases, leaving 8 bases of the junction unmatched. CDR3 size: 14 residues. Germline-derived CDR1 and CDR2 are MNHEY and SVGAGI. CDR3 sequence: CASRPYSGRSELFF. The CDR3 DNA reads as TGTGCCAGCAGACCCTATAGCGGGAGGTCGGAGCTGTTTTTT.

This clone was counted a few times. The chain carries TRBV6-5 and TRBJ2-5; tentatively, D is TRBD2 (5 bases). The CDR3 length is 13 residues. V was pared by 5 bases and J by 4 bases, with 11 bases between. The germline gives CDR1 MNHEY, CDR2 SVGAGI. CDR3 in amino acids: CASSGRGLETQYF. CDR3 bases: TGTGCCAGCAGTGGTCGGGGTTTAGAGACCCAGTACTTC.

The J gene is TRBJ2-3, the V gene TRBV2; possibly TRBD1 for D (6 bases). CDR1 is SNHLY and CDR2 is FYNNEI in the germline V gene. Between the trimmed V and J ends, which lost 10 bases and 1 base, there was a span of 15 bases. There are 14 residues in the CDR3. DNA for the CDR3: TGTGCCAACAGGCAGGGGCTCCGCACAGATACGCAGTATTTT. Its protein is CANRQGLRTDTQYF.

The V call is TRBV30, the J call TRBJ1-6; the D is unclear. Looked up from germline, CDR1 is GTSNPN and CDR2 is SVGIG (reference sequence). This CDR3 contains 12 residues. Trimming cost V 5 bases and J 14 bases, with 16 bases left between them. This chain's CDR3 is CAWEDFARALHF. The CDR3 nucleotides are TGTGCCTGGGAGGACTTCGCGAGGGCCCTCCACTTT.

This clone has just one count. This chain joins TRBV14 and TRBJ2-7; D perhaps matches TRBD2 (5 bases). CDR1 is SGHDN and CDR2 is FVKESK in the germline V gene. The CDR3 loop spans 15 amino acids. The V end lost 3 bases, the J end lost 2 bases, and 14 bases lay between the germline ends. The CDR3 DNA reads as TGTGCCAGCAGCCATTCTCGAGGGAGAGCCTACGAGCAGTACTTC. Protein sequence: CASSHSRGRAYEQYF.

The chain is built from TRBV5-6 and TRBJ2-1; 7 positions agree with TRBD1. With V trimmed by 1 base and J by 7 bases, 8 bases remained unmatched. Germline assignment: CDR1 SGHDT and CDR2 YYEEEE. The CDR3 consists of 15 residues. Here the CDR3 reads CASSLKGGLRNEQFF. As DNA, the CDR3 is TGTGCCAGCAGCTTGAAAGGGGGCCTACGGAATGAGCAGTTCTTC. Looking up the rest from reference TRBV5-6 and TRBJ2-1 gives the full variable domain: DAGVTQSPTHLIKTRGQQVTLRCSPKSGHDTVSWYQQALGQGPQFIFQYYEEEERQRGNFPDRFSGHQFPNYSSELNVNALLLGDSALYLCASSLKGGLRNEQFFGPGTRLTVL.

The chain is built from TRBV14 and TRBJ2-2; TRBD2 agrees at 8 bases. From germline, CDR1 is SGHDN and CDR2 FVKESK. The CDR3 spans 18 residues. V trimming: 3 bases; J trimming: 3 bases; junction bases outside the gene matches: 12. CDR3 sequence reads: CASSQRLRLAGYTGELFF. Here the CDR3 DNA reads TGTGCCAGCAGCCAGCGCCTGAGGCTAGCGGGCTACACCGGGGAGCTGTTTTTT.

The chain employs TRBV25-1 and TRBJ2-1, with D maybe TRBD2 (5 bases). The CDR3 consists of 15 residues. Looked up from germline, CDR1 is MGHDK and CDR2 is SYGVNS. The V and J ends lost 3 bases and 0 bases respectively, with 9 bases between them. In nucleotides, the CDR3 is TGTGCCAGCAGTGATCCGGGATTCTCCTACAATGAGCAGTTCTTC. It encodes CASSDPGFSYNEQFF.

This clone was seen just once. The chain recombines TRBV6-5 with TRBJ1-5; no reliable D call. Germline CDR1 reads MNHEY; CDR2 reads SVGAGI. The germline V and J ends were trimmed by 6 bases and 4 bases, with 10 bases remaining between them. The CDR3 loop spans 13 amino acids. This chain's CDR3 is CASSNQRNQPQHF. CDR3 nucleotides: TGTGCCAGCAGCAACCAGAGGAATCAGCCCCAGCATTTT.

CDR3 sequence reads: CASSQADRDYGYTF. The CDR3, as DNA: TGCGCCAGCAGCCAAGCGGACAGGGACTATGGCTACACCTTC. V is TRBV4-3 and J is TRBJ1-2; TRBD1 matches at 8 bases. CDR3 length: 14 amino acids. V lost 1 base to trimming and J lost 3 bases; unmatched junction nucleotides: 1. Germline-derived CDR1 and CDR2 are LGHNA and YSLEER.

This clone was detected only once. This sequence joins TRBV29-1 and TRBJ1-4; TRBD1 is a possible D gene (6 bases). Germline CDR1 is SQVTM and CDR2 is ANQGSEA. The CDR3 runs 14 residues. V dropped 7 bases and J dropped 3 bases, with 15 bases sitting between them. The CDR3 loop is CSAHLGTPNEKLFF. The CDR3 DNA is TGCAGCGCCCACCTCGGGACACCTAATGAAAAACTGTTTTTT.

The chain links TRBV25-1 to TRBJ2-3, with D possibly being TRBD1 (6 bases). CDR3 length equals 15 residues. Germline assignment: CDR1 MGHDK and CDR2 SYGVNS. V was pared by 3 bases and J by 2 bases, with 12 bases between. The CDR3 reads CASSEVLGATDTQYF. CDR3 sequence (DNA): TGTGCCAGCAGTGAGGTTTTGGGGGCCACAGATACGCAGTATTTT.

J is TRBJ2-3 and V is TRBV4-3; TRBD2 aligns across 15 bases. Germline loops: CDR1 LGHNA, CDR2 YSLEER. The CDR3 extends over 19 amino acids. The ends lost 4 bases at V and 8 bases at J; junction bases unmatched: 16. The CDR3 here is CASSLKPGLAGGVAGTQYF. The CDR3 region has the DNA TGCGCCAGCAGCCTAAAGCCGGGACTAGCGGGGGGAGTTGCTGGTACGCAGTATTTT.

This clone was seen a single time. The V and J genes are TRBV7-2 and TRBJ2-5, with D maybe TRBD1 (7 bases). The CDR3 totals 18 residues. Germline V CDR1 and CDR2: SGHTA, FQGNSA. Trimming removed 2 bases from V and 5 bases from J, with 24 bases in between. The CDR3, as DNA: TGTGCCAGCAGCTTAAGTGTCTATTACAGGTCAGGGGGGGAGACCCAGTACTTC. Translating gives CASSLSVYYRSGGETQYF. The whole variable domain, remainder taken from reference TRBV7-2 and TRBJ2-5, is GAGVSQSPSNKVTEKGKDVELRCDPISGHTALYWYRQSLGQGLEFLIYFQGNSAPDKSGLPSDRFSAERTGGSVSTLTIQRTQQEDSAVYLCASSLSVYYRSGGETQYFGPGTRLLVL.

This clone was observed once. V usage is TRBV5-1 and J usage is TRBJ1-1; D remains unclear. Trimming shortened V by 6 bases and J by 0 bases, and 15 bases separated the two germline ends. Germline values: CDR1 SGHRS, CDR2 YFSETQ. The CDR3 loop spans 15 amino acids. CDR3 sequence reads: CASTPNPGMNTEAFF. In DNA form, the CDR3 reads TGCGCCAGCACCCCTAACCCGGGGATGAACACTGAAGCTTTCTTT. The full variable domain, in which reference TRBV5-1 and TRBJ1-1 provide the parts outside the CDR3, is KAGVTQTPRYLIKTRGQQVTLSCSPISGHRSVSWYQQTPGQGLQFLFEYFSETQRNKGNFPGRFSGRQFSNSRSEMNVSTLELGDSALYLCASTPNPGMNTEAFFGQGTRLTVV.